Below, one T cell receptor beta chain is given with its context. Antigen: not known. CDR3 size: 15 residues. Germline V CDR1 and CDR2: SGHTA, FQGNSA. J gave up 0 bases and V 5 bases, and 4 bases lay outside the gene matches. Profiling relied on immunoSEQ multiplex PCR, and the TCRdb table lists in-frame clones only, not all of them. The table records around 31,000 clones, 80% to 95% of them present only once. The data were taken from a study of T cell responses to AZD1222 COVID-19 vaccine. Study-wide results and limits: Nearly half of unique spike-specific TCRs reportedly avoided B.1.351 and B.1.1.7 mutated regions. It should be noted that donors were predominantly white British and more often female, and clonal diversity was possibly underestimated.

The sequencing here drew on peripheral blood, taken on day 0 of AZD1222 vaccination. The rearrangement uses TRBV7-2 and TRBJ1-1; 9 nucleotides match TRBD1. This TCR derives from an adult in good health. CDR3 sequence (DNA): TGTGCCAGCAGCCCGAGGACAGGGGTGAACACTGAAGCTTTCTTT. This codes for CASSPRTGVNTEAFF.